Presented here are 16 T cell receptor beta chains from one specimen sequenced in a study of blood T cell repertoires in COVID-19. Sequenced by immunoSEQ multiplex PCR; TCRdb stores in-frame clones only, minus some. The data hold 350,000 to 400,000 clones, with approximately 86% observed a single time. The sequenced sample consisted of peripheral blood. Receptor source: a woman aged 55-70 years with COVID-19, enrolled during active disease.

The chain links TRBV6-5 to TRBJ1-2, with a weak D call TRBD1 (5 bases). Trimming stripped 6 bases from V and 4 bases from J, with 18 bases between. The CDR3 runs to 15 residues. Germline assignment: CDR1 MNHEY and CDR2 SVGAGI. The CDR3 is CASSPGLISPYGYTF. The CDR3 DNA reads as TGTGCCAGCAGCCCGGGACTAATCTCTCCCTATGGCTACACCTTC.

The chain recombines TRBV6-5 with TRBJ2-1; a possible D gene is TRBD1 (6 bases). The CDR3 extends over 15 amino acids. Trimming left V 2 bases short and J 9 bases short, with 17 bases between. CDR1 and CDR2 (germline): MNHEY, SVGAGI. The CDR3 coding sequence is TGTGCCAGCAGTTACGCCAGGGGCAGTTTGGCTGAGCAGTTCTTC. Protein sequence: CASSYARGSLAEQFF.

The chain carries TRBV4-2 and TRBJ2-7; TRBD2 agrees at 8 bases. V lost 8 bases to trimming and J lost 9 bases; unmatched junction nucleotides: 21. The length of the CDR3 is 16 residues. Germline V gene lookup returns CDR1 LGHNA and CDR2 YNFKEQ. The CDR3 DNA is TGTGCCAGCGCCAGTGGGGGTACTAGCGGCCCTTCGGGGCAGTACTTC. Its protein is CASASGGTSGPSGQYF.

V usage is TRBV7-2 and J usage is TRBJ2-3; tentative D call: TRBD1 (6 bases). CDR1 and CDR2 (germline): SGHTA, FQGNSA. Trimming shortened V by 5 bases and J by 3 bases, and 18 bases separated the two germline ends. This CDR3 contains 16 residues. The CDR3 coding sequence is TGTGCCAGCAGCCCACAGGGCCCCCGGGGTACAGATACGCAGTATTTT. It codes for CASSPQGPRGTDTQYF.

V is TRBV5-1 and J is TRBJ1-1; weak D call: TRBD1 (6 bases). Trimming left V 2 bases short and J 0 bases short, with 14 bases between. This CDR3 has 16 amino acids. CDR1 SGHRS and CDR2 YFSETQ come from the germline V gene. DNA for the CDR3: TGCGCCAGCAGCTTAGGGGGTGTTGCCTTGAACACTGAAGCTTTCTTT. Translating gives CASSLGGVALNTEAFF. Supplemented by reference TRBV5-1 and TRBJ1-1, the full variable domain reads KAGVTQTPRYLIKTRGQQVTLSCSPISGHRSVSWYQQTPGQGLQFLFEYFSETQRNKGNFPGRFSGRQFSNSRSEMNVSTLELGDSALYLCASSLGGVALNTEAFFGQGTRLTVV.

This chain uses TRBV6-5 with TRBJ1-2; possibly TRBD1 for D (5 bases). CDR1 is MNHEY, CDR2 SVGAGI, per germline. The ends were cut back, 8 bases at V and 5 bases at J, with 12 bases in the middle. The CDR3 contains 12 residues. CDR3 residues: CASVDRSYGYTF. The DNA for the CDR3 is TGTGCCAGCGTCGACAGATCTTATGGCTACACCTTC.

This clone was counted many times. The V and J genes are TRBV6-5 and TRBJ1-1; 10 nucleotides match TRBD1. The CDR3 has 13 residues. Per the germline V gene, CDR1 is MNHEY and CDR2 is SVGAGI. The junction had 5 bases not matched to a gene; V was cut back by 8 bases and J by 5 bases. CDR3 sequence (DNA): TGTGCCAGCCGGGACAGGGGTTATACTGAAGCTTTCTTT. Translated, it gives CASRDRGYTEAFF.

The chain has TRBV4-1 and TRBJ2-5; D remains unclear. V was pared by 3 bases and J by 1 base, with 12 bases between. In germline, CDR1 is MGHRA, CDR2 YSYEKL. The CDR3 has 15 residues. The CDR3 is CASSHLLPSQETQYF. CDR3 in DNA: TGCGCCAGCAGCCACTTACTCCCGAGCCAAGAGACCCAGTACTTC.

V and J are TRBV6-2 or TRBV6-3 and TRBJ1-4, with a tentative D call TRBD1 (5 bases). The ends were cut back, 6 bases at V and 3 bases at J, with 11 bases in the middle. The CDR3 is 14 amino acids. Per germline, CDR1 MNHEY and CDR2 SVGEGT. The CDR3 loop is CASSSRGPNEKLFF. The CDR3 nucleotides are TGTGCCAGCAGCTCTAGGGGTCCTAATGAAAAACTGTTTTTT.

This clone was observed a single time. The chain recombines TRBV6-2 or TRBV6-3 with TRBJ2-3, with 15 bases aligning to TRBD2. CDR1 and CDR2 from the germline V gene are MNHEY and SVGEGT. V trimming: 6 bases; J trimming: 0 bases; junction bases outside the gene matches: 4. The CDR3 has 17 residues. CDR3 nucleotides: TGTGCCAGCAGCCCTGGGACTAGCGGGGGGAGCACAGATACGCAGTATTTT. Translating it yields CASSPGTSGGSTDTQYF.

Only one count was recorded for this clone. The CDR3: CASSWAGGEKLFF. For the CDR3, the DNA is TGTGCCAGCAGTTGGGCAGGAGGGGAAAAACTGTTTTTT. The genes are TRBV27 and TRBJ1-4; D uncertain. Per germline, CDR1 MNHEY and CDR2 SMNVEV (reference sequence). With 4 bases removed from V and 8 bases from J, the gap between germline ends came to 11 bases. This CDR3 comprises 13 residues.

The rearrangement links TRBV19 to TRBJ2-3, with D possibly being TRBD2 (6 bases). The CDR3 sequence is 12 residues long. Looked up from germline, CDR1 is LNHDA and CDR2 is SQIVND (reference sequence). V was shortened by 6 bases and J by 4 bases, with 8 bases between the two germline ends. Written as DNA, the CDR3 is TGTGCCAGTAGACCGGGGGCAGATACGCAGTATTTT. Protein: CASRPGADTQYF.

V gene TRBV5-1 combines with J gene TRBJ2-1; 7 bases are shared with TRBD2. The CDR3 has 15 amino acids. Germline values: CDR1 SGHRS, CDR2 YFSETQ. V trimming: 4 bases; J trimming: 4 bases; junction bases outside the gene matches: 8. CDR3 amino acids: CASSPSGAIYNEQFF. For the CDR3, the DNA is TGCGCCAGCAGCCCAAGCGGGGCCATTTACAATGAGCAGTTCTTC. The whole variable domain, remainder taken from reference TRBV5-1 and TRBJ2-1, is KAGVTQTPRYLIKTRGQQVTLSCSPISGHRSVSWYQQTPGQGLQFLFEYFSETQRNKGNFPGRFSGRQFSNSRSEMNVSTLELGDSALYLCASSPSGAIYNEQFFGPGTRLTVL.

This chain links TRBV19 with TRBJ1-4; possibly TRBD1 for D (6 bases). V dropped 2 bases and J dropped 4 bases, with 14 bases sitting between them. The CDR3 runs to 16 residues. CDR1 and CDR2 from the germline V gene are LNHDA and SQIVND (reference sequence). In DNA, the CDR3 is TGTGCCAGTAGTATAACCGGGGGGGCCGGTAATGAAAAACTGTTTTTT. Translated, it gives CASSITGGAGNEKLFF.

The chain couples TRBV12-3 or TRBV12-4 to TRBJ1-5; a possible D gene is TRBD1 (5 bases). This CDR3 contains 13 residues. V lost 1 base and J lost 5, with 6 bases in between. CDR3 coding DNA: TGTGCCAGCAGTTTAGGACAGTATCAGCCCCAGCATTTT. Its translation: CASSLGQYQPQHF.

The chain's CDR3 is CASGSPPGSFYSGANVLTF. As DNA, the CDR3 is TGTGCTAGTGGTTCCCCCCCCGGGTCATTCTACTCTGGGGCCAACGTCCTGACTTTC. The chain employs TRBV12-5 and TRBJ2-6; D remains unclear. The CDR3 has 19 amino acids. CDR1 LGHNT and CDR2 FRNRAP come from the germline V gene. V was pared by 4 bases and J by 0 bases, with 19 bases between.